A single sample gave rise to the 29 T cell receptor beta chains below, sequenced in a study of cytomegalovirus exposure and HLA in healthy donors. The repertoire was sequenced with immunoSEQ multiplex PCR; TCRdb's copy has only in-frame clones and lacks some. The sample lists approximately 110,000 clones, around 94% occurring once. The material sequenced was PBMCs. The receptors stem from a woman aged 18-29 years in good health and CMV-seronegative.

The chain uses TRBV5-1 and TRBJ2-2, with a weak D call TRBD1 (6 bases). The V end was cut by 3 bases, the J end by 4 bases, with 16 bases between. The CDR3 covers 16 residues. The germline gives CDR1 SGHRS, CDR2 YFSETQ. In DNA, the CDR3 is TGCGCCAGCAGCTCACCTCCGGGACACCTCACCGGGGAGCTGTTTTTT. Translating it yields CASSSPPGHLTGELFF.

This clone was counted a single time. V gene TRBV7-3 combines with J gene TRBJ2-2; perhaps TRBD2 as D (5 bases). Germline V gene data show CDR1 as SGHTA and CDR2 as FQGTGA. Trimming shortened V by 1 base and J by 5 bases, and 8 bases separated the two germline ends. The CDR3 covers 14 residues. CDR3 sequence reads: CASSLNTGTGELFF. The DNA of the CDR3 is TGTGCCAGCAGCTTAAACACGGGGACCGGGGAGCTGTTTTTT.

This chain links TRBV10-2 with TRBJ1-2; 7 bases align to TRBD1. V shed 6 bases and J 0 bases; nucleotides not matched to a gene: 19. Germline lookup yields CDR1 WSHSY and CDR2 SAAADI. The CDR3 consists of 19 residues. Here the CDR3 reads CASRETLGQSLNANYGYTF. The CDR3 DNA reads TGCGCCAGCAGGGAAACCCTGGGACAGTCATTAAATGCTAACTATGGCTACACCTTC.

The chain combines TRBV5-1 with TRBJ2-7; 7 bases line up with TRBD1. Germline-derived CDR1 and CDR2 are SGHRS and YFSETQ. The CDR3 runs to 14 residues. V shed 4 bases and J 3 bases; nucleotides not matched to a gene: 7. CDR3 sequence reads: CASSLGTVNYEQYF. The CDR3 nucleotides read TGCGCCAGCAGCCTAGGGACAGTAAACTACGAGCAGTACTTC.

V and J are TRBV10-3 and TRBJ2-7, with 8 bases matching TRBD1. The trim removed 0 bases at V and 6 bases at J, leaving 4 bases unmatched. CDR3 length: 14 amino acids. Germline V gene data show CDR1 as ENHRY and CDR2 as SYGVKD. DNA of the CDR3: TGTGCCATCAGTGAGTCGACAGGGGAGCGCGAGCAGTACTTC. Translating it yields CAISESTGEREQYF.

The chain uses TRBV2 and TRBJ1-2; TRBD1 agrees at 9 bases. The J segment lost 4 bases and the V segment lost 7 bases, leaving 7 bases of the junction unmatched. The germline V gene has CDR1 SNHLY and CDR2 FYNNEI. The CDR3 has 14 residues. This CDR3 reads CASTPLTGGYGYTF. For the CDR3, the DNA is TGTGCCAGCACTCCGCTGACAGGGGGCTATGGCTACACCTTC.

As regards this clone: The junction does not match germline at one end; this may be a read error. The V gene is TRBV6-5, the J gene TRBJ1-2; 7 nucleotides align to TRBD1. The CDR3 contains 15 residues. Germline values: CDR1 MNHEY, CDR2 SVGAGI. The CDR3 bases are TGTGCCAGCAGTGCAACACCCCTGGGACAGTATGGCTACATCTTC. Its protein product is CASSATPLGQYGYIF.

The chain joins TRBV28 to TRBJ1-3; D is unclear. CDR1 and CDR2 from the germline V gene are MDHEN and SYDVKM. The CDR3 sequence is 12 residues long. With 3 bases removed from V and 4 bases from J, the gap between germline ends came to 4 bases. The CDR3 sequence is CASSFSGNTIYF. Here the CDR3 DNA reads TGTGCCAGCAGTTTTTCGGGAAACACCATATATTTT.

The CDR3 loop is CASSERQGNTEAFF. The CDR3 coding sequence is TGCGCCAGCAGTGAGCGGCAGGGCAACACTGAAGCTTTCTTT. V and J are TRBV10-1 and TRBJ1-1, with D possibly matching TRBD1 (5 bases). The CDR3 consists of 14 residues. CDR1 is WNHNN and CDR2 is SYGVQD in the germline V gene (reference sequence). Trimming left V 2 bases short and J 2 bases short, with 9 bases between.

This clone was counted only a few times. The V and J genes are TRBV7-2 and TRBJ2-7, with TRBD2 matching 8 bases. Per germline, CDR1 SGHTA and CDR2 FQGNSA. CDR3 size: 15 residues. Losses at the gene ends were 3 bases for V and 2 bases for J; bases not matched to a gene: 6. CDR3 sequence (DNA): TGTGCCAGCAGCTTTCAAGCGGGAGTGACCTACGAGCAGTACTTC. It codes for CASSFQAGVTYEQYF.

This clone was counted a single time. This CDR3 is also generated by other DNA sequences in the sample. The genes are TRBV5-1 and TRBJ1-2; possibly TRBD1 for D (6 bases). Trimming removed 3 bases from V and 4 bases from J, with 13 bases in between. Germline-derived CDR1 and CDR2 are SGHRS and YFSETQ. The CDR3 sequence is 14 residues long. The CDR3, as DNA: TGCGCCAGCAGCTCCCCGGGACACCCCTATGGCTACACCTTC. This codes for CASSSPGHPYGYTF.

DNA for the CDR3: TGCAGCGTTGTATGGGCAACAACTAATGAAAAACTGTTTTTT. Translating gives CSVVWATTNEKLFF. This sequence joins TRBV29-1 and TRBJ1-4; D gene uncertain. V was cut by 4 bases and J by 0 bases, with 9 bases left in between. Germline CDR1 is SQVTM and CDR2 is ANQGSEA. CDR3 length: 14 residues.

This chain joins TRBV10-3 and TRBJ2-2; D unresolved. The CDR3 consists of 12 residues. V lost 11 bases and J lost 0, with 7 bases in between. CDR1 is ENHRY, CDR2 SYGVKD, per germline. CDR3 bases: TGTGCCGCCACTCCGAACACCGGGGAGCTGTTTTTT. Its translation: CAATPNTGELFF.

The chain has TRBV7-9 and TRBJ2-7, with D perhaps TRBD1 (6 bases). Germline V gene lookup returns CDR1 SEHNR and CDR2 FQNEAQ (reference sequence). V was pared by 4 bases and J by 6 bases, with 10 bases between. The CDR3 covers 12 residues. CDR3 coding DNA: TGTGCCAGCAGCTCACAGGGATTCGAGCAGTACTTC. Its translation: CASSSQGFEQYF. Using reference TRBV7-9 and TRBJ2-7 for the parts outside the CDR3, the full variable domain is DTGVSQNPRHKITKRGQNVTFRCDPISEHNRLYWYRQTLGQGPEFLTYFQNEAQLEKSRLLSDRFSAERPKGSFSTLEIQRTEQGDSAMYLCASSSQGFEQYFGPGTRLTVT.

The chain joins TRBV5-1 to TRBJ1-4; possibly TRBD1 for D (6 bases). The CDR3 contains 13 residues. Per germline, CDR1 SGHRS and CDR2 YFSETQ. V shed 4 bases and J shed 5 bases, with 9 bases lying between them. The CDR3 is CASSGDRNEKLFF. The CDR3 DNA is TGCGCCAGCAGCGGTGACAGGAATGAAAAACTGTTTTTT.

The CDR3 DNA reads TGTGCCAGCAGCGGTGAGTACCAGCAGTTCTTC. It specifies CASSGEYQQFF. The chain is built from TRBV4-2 and TRBJ2-1; D not certain. Germline CDR1 is LGHNA and CDR2 is YNFKEQ. V lost 5 bases and J 11 bases, leaving 10 bases between the germline ends. The CDR3 spans 11 residues.

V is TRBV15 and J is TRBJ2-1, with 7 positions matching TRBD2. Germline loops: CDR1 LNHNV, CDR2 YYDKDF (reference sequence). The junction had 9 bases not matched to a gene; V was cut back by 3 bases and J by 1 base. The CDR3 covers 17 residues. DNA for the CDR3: TGTGCCACCAGCAGCGAACGGGGGGAGAGGTCCTACAATGAGCAGTTCTTC. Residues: CATSSERGERSYNEQFF.

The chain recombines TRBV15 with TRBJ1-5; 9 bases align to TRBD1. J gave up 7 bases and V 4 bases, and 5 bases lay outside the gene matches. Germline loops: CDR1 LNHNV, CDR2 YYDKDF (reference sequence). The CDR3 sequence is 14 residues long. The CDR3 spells CATSKQGAKQPQHF. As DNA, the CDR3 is TGTGCCACCAGCAAACAGGGGGCGAAGCAGCCCCAGCATTTT.

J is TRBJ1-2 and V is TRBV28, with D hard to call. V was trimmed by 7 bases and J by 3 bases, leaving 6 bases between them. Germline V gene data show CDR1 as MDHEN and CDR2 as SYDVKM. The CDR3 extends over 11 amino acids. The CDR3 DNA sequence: TGTGCCAGCACAGACTACTATGGCTACACCTTC. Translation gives CASTDYYGYTF.

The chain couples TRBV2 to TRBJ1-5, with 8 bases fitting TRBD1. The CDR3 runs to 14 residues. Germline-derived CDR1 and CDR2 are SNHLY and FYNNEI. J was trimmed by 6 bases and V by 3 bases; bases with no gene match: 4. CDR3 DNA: TGTGCCAGCAGTGATTCAGGGGGCCGTCAGCCCCAGCATTTT. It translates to CASSDSGGRQPQHF.

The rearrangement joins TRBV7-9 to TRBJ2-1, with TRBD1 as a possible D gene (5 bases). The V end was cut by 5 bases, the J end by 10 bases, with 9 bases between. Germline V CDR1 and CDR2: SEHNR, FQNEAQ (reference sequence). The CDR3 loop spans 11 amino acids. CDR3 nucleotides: TGTGCCAGCAGCCCAAACAGGGAGCAGTTCTTC. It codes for CASSPNREQFF.

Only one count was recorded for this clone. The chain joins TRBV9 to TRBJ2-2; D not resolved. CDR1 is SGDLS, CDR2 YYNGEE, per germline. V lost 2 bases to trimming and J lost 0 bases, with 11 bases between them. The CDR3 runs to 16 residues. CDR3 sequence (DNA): TGTGCCAGCAGCGTTTCAGGATTACCGAACACCGGGGAGCTGTTTTTT. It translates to CASSVSGLPNTGELFF.

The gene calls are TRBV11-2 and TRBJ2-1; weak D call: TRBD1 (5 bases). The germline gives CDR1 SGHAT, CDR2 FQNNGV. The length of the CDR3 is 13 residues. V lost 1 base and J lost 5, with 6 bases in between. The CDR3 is CASSLGQNNEQFF. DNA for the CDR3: TGTGCCAGCAGCTTAGGACAGAACAATGAGCAGTTCTTC.

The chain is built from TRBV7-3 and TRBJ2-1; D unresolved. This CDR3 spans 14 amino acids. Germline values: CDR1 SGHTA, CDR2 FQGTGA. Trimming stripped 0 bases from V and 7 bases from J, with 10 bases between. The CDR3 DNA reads TGTGCCAGCAGCTTAACCTCCAGGAAGAATGAGCAGTTCTTC. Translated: CASSLTSRKNEQFF. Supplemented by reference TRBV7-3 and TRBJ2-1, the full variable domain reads GAGVSQTPSNKVTEKGKYVELRCDPISGHTALYWYRQSLGQGPEFLIYFQGTGAADDSGLPNDRFFAVRPEGSVSTLKIQRTERGDSAVYLCASSLTSRKNEQFFGPGTRLTVL.

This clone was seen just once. The CDR3 DNA reads TGCGCCAGCAGCTTATTCGGAGGGAGTGTGAACACTGAAGCTTTCTTT. Protein sequence: CASSLFGGSVNTEAFF. The chain carries TRBV5-1 and TRBJ1-1; D not resolved. Germline CDR1 SGHRS, CDR2 YFSETQ. V lost 2 bases and J 0 bases, leaving 14 bases between the germline ends. The CDR3 is 16 amino acids.

The CDR3 DNA reads as TGTGCCTGGACCCAAACCGGGACAGGCTATGGCTACACCTTC. Its translation is CAWTQTGTGYGYTF. J is TRBJ1-2 and V is TRBV30; 8 bases are a match to TRBD1. The CDR3 length is 14 residues. Germline V CDR1 and CDR2: GTSNPN, SVGIG (reference sequence). Losses at the gene ends were 4 bases for V and 4 bases for J; bases not matched to a gene: 8.

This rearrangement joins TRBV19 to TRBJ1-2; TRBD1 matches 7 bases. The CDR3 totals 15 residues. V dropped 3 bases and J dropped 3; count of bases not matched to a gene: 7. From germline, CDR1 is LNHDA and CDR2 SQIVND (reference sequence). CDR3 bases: TGTGCCAGTAGTATCAGAGGGGGCGCTGACTATGGCTACACCTTC. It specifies CASSIRGGADYGYTF.

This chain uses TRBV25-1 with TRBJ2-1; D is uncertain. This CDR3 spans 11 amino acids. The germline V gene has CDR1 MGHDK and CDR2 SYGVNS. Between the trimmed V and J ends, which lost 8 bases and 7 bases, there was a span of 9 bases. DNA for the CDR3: TGTGCCAGCGATGGCGGTAATGAGCAGTTCTTC. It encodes CASDGGNEQFF.

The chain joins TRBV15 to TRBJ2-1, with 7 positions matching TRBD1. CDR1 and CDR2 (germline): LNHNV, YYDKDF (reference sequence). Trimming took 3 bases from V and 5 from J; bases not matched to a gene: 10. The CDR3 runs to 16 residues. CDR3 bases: TGTGCCACCAGCAGGGTCCGGACAGGTGATCACAATGAGCAGTTCTTC. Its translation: CATSRVRTGDHNEQFF.